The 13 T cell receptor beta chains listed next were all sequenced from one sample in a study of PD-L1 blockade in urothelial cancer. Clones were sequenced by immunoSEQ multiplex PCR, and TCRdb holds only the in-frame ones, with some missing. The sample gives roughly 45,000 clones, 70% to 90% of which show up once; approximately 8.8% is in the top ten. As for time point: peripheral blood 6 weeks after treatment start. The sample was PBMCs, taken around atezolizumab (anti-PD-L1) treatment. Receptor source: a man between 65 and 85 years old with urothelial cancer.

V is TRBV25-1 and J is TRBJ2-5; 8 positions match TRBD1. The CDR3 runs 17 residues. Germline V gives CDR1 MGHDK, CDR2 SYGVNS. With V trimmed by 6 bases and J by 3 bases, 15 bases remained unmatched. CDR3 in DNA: TGTGCCAGCAGATTCGAGTATTCCAGGACAGGGAAAGAGACCCAGTACTTC. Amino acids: CASRFEYSRTGKETQYF.

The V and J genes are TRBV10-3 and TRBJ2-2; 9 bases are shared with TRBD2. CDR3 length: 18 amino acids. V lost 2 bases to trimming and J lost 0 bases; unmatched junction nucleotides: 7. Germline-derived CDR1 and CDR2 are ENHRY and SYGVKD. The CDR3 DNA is TGTGCCATCAGTGAGCGCCTAGCGGGAACCGCGAACACCGGGGAGCTGTTTTTT. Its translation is CAISERLAGTANTGELFF.

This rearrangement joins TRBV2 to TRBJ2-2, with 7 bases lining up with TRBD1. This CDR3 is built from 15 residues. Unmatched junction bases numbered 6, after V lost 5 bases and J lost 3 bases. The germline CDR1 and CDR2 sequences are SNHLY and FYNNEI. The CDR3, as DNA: TGTGCCAGCAGTTACAGGGGTGCGGACACCGGGGAGCTGTTTTTT. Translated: CASSYRGADTGELFF.

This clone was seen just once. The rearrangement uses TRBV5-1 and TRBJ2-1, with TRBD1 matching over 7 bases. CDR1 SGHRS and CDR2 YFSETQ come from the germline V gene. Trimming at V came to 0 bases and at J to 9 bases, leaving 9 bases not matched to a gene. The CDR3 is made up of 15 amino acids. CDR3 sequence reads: CASSLADRVGLEQFF. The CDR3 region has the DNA TGCGCCAGCAGCTTGGCTGACAGGGTGGGCCTTGAGCAGTTCTTC.

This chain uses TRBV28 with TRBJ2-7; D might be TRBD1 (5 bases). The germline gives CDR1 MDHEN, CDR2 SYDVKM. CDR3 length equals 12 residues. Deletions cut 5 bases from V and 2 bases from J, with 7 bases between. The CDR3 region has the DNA TGTGCCAGCAGTACAGGCCCCTACGAGCAGTACTTC. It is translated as CASSTGPYEQYF.

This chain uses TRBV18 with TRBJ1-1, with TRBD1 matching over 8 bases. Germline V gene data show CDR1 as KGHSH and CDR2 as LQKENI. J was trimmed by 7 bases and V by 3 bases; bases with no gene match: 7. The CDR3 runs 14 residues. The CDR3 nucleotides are TGTGCCAGCTCACCTACAGGGGGGGACGGTGAAGCTTTCTTT. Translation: CASSPTGGDGEAFF.

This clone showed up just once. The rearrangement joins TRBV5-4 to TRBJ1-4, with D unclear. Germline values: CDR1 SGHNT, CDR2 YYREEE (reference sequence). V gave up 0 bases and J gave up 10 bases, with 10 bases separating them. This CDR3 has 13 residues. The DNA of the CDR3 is TGTGCCAGCAGCTTGGGCGGGGAAGGAAAACTGTTTTTT. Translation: CASSLGGEGKLFF.

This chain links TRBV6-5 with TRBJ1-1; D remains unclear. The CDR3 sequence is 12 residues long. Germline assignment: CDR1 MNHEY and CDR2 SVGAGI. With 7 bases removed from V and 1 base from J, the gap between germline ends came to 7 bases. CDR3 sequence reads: CASTSRNTEAFF. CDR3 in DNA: TGTGCCAGCACCTCCAGGAACACTGAAGCTTTCTTT.

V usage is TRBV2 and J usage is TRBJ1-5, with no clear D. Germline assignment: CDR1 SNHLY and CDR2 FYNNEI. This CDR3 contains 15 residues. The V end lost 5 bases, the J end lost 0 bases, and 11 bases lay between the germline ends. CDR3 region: CASSLRRDSNQPQHF. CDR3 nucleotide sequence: TGTGCCAGCAGTCTGAGACGGGATAGCAATCAGCCCCAGCATTTT. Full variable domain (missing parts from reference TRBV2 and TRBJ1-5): EPEVTQTPSHQVTQMGQEVILRCVPISNHLYFYWYRQILGQKVEFLVSFYNNEISEKSEIFDDQFSVERPDGSNFTLKIRSTKLEDSAMYFCASSLRRDSNQPQHFGDGTRLSIL.

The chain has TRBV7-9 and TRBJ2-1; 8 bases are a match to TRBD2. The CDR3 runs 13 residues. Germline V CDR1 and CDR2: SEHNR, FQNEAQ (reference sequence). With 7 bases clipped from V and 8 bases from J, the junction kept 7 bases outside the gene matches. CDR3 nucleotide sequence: TGTGCCAGCATCTTGAGCGGGAGCTATGAGCAGTTCTTC. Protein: CASILSGSYEQFF. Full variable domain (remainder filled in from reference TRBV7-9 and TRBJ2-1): DTGVSQNPRHKITKRGQNVTFRCDPISEHNRLYWYRQTLGQGPEFLTYFQNEAQLEKSRLLSDRFSAERPKGSFSTLEIQRTEQGDSAMYLCASILSGSYEQFFGPGTRLTVL.

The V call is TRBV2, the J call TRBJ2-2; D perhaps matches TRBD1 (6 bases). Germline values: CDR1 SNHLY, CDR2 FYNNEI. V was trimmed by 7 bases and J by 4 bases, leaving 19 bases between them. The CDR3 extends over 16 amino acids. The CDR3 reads CASKGGPQGSTGELFF. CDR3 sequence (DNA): TGTGCCAGCAAAGGTGGCCCGCAGGGGAGCACCGGGGAGCTGTTTTTT.

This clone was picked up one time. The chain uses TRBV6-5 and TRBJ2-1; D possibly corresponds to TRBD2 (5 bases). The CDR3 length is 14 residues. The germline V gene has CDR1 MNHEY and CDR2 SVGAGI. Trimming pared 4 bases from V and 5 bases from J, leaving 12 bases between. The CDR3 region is CASSSGRGDNEQFF. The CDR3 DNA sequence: TGTGCCAGCAGTTCGGGGAGAGGCGACAATGAGCAGTTCTTC.

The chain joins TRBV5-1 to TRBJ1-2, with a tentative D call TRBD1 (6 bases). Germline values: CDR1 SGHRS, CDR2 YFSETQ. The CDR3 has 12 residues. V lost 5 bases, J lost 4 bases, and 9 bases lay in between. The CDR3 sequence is CASSGGSYGYTF. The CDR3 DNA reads TGCGCCAGCAGTGGGGGCTCCTATGGCTACACCTTC.